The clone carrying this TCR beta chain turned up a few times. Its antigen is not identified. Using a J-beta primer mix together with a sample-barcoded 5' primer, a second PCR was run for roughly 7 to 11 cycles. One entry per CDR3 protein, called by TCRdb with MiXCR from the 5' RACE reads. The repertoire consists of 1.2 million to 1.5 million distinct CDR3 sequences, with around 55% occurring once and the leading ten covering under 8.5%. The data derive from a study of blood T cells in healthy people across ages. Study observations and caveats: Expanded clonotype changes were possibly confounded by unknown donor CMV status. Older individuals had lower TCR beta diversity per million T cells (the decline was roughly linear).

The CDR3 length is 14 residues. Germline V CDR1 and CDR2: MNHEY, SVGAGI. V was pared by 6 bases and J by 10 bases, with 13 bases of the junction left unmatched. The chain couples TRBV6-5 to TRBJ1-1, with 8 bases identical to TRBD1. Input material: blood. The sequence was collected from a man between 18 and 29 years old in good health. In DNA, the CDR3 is TGTGCCAGCAGGGTGGACAGGGAAGAAAGAGGAGCTTTCTTT. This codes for CASRVDREERGAFF.